Presented here are 20 T cell receptor beta chains from one specimen sequenced in a study of response to subunit inactivated influenza vaccine (dated by TCRdb to the late 2010s). Receptor amplification or capture employed RT-PCR. Data came from an Illumina HiSeq 2500. Using fastp trimming at Q25 and MiXCR clonotype assembly, TCRdb reanalyzed the public sequencing data and kept in-frame beta chains. Every entry covers one CDR3 protein and lists the most common genes and DNA from its rows. Recorded for this sample are hundreds of thousands of distinct CDR3 sequences; approximately 10% of them occurred a single time. The ten largest clonotypes hold around 10% of the sample. The data were also submitted as part of a second study, on T cells expressing NK-cell markers. The second study's paper adds: TCR beta cDNA libraries were prepared using 5'RACE template switching, which introduced a universal primer site and unique molecular identifiers.

Sequenced here: PBMCs from blood, sampled on the day of vaccination. The receptor source for this set is a man aged 45-60 years who received an inactivated influenza vaccine. Donor details come from another sample of the same person, matched by shared clones.

This clonotype was recorded at least ten times. The genes are TRBV29-1 and TRBJ2-1; D is uncertain. The CDR3 loop spans 13 amino acids. V shed 3 bases and J shed 5 bases, with 11 bases lying between them. The germline V gene encodes CDR1 SQVTM and CDR2 ANQGSEA. The CDR3 sequence: CSVDLAADNEQFF. For the CDR3, the DNA is TGCAGCGTTGACCTCGCCGCGGACAATGAGCAGTTCTTC.

This clonotype occurred many times. Germline and junction disagree at one end, which may indicate a read error. The chain combines TRBV27 with TRBJ2-1, with D perhaps matching TRBD1 (6 bases). The CDR3 spans 14 residues. The V gene's germline CDR1 is MNHEY and CDR2 SMNVEV (reference sequence). CDR3 DNA: TGTGCCACCAGTACAGGGCTAGCCTCCCTGGAGCAGTTCTTC. It yields the protein CATSTGLASLEQFF.

This clonotype was detected a few times. The V call is TRBV20-1, the J call TRBJ1-4; 7 nucleotides line up with TRBD1. The V segment lost 4 bases and the J segment 8 bases; nucleotides outside the gene matches: 10. The germline CDR1 and CDR2 sequences are DFQATT and SNEGSKA (reference sequence). This CDR3 is 14 amino acids long. The CDR3 region has the DNA TGCAGTGCTACGCAGGGGGAGATCGGGGAAAAACTGTTTTTT. Amino acids: CSATQGEIGEKLFF.

This clonotype was recorded a few times. The chain couples TRBV10-3 to TRBJ2-5; 11 bases align to TRBD1. The CDR3 runs 13 residues. J was trimmed by 4 bases and V by 6 bases; bases with no gene match: 1. Looked up from germline, CDR1 is ENHRY and CDR2 is SYGVKD. CDR3: CAISGQGAETQYF. Here the CDR3 DNA reads TGTGCCATCAGCGGACAGGGGGCAGAGACCCAGTACTTC.

This clonotype was seen a handful of times. The CDR3 DNA reads TGTGCCAGTACCCCTCGGGGGGCCTCAAGCACAGATACGCAGTATTTT. It translates to CASTPRGASSTDTQYF. V gene TRBV19 combines with J gene TRBJ2-3; D might be TRBD2 (7 bases). V shed 7 bases and J shed 0 bases, with 17 bases lying between them. Germline values: CDR1 LNHDA, CDR2 SQIVND (reference sequence). CDR3 length: 16 residues.

V gene TRBV12-3 or TRBV12-4 combines with J gene TRBJ2-7; TRBD1 agrees at 11 bases. CDR3 size: 14 residues. J was trimmed by 4 bases and V by 5 bases; bases with no gene match: 4. The CDR3 protein is CASSVGTGGYEQYF. The DNA of the CDR3 is TGTGCCAGCAGTGTCGGGACAGGGGGGTACGAGCAGTACTTC.

This chain connects TRBV6-1 to TRBJ1-2, with 7 positions matching TRBD1. The germline V gene has CDR1 MNHNS and CDR2 SASEGT. The CDR3 runs to 16 residues. J gave up 6 bases and V 5 bases, and 15 bases lay outside the gene matches. The CDR3 protein is CASSMIQGRRLNGYTF. The DNA of the CDR3 is TGTGCCAGCAGTATGATACAGGGGCGCAGGCTGAATGGCTACACCTTC.

In its sample, this clonotype was seen a few times. The chain uses TRBV27 and TRBJ1-1; TRBD1 might be the D (5 bases). Germline V lookup: CDR1 MNHEY, CDR2 SMNVEV (reference sequence). V gave up 4 bases and J gave up 7 bases, with 10 bases separating them. The CDR3 consists of 12 residues. The CDR3 spells CASSSRRGEAFF. Here the CDR3 DNA reads TGTGCCAGCAGTTCGAGGAGGGGTGAAGCTTTCTTT.

This clonotype was detected a few times. This rearrangement joins TRBV6-5 to TRBJ1-6; D perhaps matches TRBD1 (5 bases). The germline V gene encodes CDR1 MNHEY and CDR2 SVGAGI. V dropped 2 bases and J dropped 11 bases, with 19 bases sitting between them. The CDR3 is 16 residues long. CDR3 bases: TGTGCCAGCAGTTACGTTGGGGCAGGAGGAGTTGCACCCCTCCACTTT. Amino acids: CASSYVGAGGVAPLHF.

This clonotype was counted only a few times. The J gene is TRBJ1-3, the V gene TRBV12-3 or TRBV12-4; 7 positions agree with TRBD1. The CDR3 contains 16 residues. Trimming removed 6 bases from V and 0 bases from J; junction bases left unmatched: 8. This CDR3 reads CASRATGVSSGNTIYF. The CDR3 DNA reads TGTGCCAGCAGGGCCACAGGGGTCAGCTCTGGAAACACCATATATTTT.

This chain joins TRBV5-1 and TRBJ2-7; 9 bases are shared with TRBD1. V lost 0 bases and J lost 2; bases outside the gene matches: 9. Germline-derived CDR1 and CDR2 are SGHRS and YFSETQ. The CDR3 loop spans 17 amino acids. CDR3 residues: CASSLGAPGTGTYEQYF. CDR3 nucleotides: TGCGCCAGCAGCTTGGGGGCCCCCGGGACAGGGACCTACGAGCAGTACTTC.

This clonotype was counted between two and nine times. The chain carries TRBV12-3 or TRBV12-4 and TRBJ2-7, with D hard to call. V lost 3 bases and J 4 bases, leaving 13 bases between the germline ends. This CDR3 has 14 residues. CDR3 nucleotide sequence: TGTGCCAGCAGTTTTGTCGTAGGCCCGTACGAGCAGTACTTC. Translating gives CASSFVVGPYEQYF.

This clonotype was observed a few times. The gene calls are TRBV10-3 and TRBJ1-2, with a weak D call TRBD1 (6 bases). The V and J ends lost 6 bases and 7 bases respectively, with 18 bases between them. Germline-derived CDR1 and CDR2 are ENHRY and SYGVKD. The CDR3 consists of 14 residues. In nucleotides, the CDR3 is TGTGCCATCAGCTCAGGGACGGAGGGGGGTGGCTACACCTTC. As protein: CAISSGTEGGGYTF.

A few counts support this clonotype. V and J are TRBV28 and TRBJ2-7, with D possibly being TRBD1 (6 bases). Germline V gene sequence: CDR1 MDHEN, CDR2 SYDVKM. The CDR3 consists of 14 residues. Trimming removed 2 bases from V and 7 bases from J, with 15 bases in between. This CDR3 is CASSLKGDLEEQYF. The CDR3 region has the DNA TGTGCCAGCAGTTTAAAGGGGGACCTGGAGGAGCAGTACTTC.

This clonotype was detected only a few times. The chain is built from TRBV3-1 and TRBJ2-7, with TRBD2 matching over 8 bases. J gave up 1 base and V 2 bases, and 4 bases lay outside the gene matches. The CDR3 has 15 amino acids. The germline gives CDR1 LGHDT, CDR2 YNNKEL (reference sequence). In DNA, the CDR3 is TGTGCCAGCAGCCAAAACGCGGGGGGATCCTACGAGCAGTACTTC. Translating gives CASSQNAGGSYEQYF.

This clonotype has only a few counts. In DNA form, the CDR3 reads TGTGCCAGCAGCGTAGATCCGGCGGGAGGGTCGAATGAGCAGTTCTTC. Amino acids: CASSVDPAGGSNEQFF. V usage is TRBV9 and J usage is TRBJ2-1; 9 bases are a match to TRBD2. Germline V gene data show CDR1 as SGDLS and CDR2 as YYNGEE. The CDR3 is made up of 16 amino acids. J gave up 7 bases and V 0 bases, and 8 bases lay outside the gene matches.

A few counts support this clonotype. The V gene is TRBV7-9, the J gene TRBJ2-5, with D hard to call. The CDR3 is made up of 14 amino acids. The V end was cut by 1 base, the J end by 5 bases, with 11 bases between. CDR1 and CDR2 (germline): SEHNR, FQNEAQ (reference sequence). The CDR3 DNA reads TGTGCCAGCAGCTTAGACAACGGCTCGGAGACCCAGTACTTC. Its translation: CASSLDNGSETQYF.

The CDR3 spells CASSQGLYGEQYF. The CDR3 DNA is TGCGCCAGCAGCCAGGGGCTATACGGCGAGCAGTACTTC. The chain combines TRBV4-1 with TRBJ2-7; D is possibly TRBD1 (5 bases). V lost 3 bases to trimming and J lost 6 bases, with 12 bases between them. In germline, CDR1 is MGHRA, CDR2 YSYEKL. CDR3 length: 13 residues.

The chain carries TRBV11-1 and TRBJ2-3; 10 nucleotides agree with TRBD2. This CDR3 spans 21 amino acids. CDR1 is SGHAT and CDR2 is FQDESV in the germline V gene (reference sequence). The ends lost 5 bases at V and 4 bases at J; junction bases unmatched: 24. The CDR3 DNA sequence: TGTGCCAGCAGCGTATATCACCTCCGGCTAGCGGGAGCGGTATACCCAGATACGCAGTATTTT. Residues: CASSVYHLRLAGAVYPDTQYF.

The rearrangement joins TRBV5-1 to TRBJ2-7, with 9 bases that match TRBD1. J lost 7 bases, V lost 0 bases, and 8 bases had no gene match. CDR1 SGHRS and CDR2 YFSETQ come from the germline V gene. The CDR3 length is 15 residues. CDR3 sequence: CASSLGGTGSSEQYF. Here the CDR3 DNA reads TGCGCCAGCAGCTTGGGAGGGACAGGGTCCTCTGAGCAGTACTTC.